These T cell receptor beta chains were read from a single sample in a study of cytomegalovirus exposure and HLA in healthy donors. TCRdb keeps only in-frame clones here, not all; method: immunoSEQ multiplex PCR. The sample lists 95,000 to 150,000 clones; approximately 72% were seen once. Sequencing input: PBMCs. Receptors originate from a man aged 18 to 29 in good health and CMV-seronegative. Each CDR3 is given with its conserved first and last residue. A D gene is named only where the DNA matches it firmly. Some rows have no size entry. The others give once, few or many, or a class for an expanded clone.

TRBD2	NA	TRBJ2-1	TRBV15	CATSRGGGRINNEQFF	TGTGCCACCAGCAGAGGAGGCGGGAGAATAAACAATGAGCAGTTCTTC
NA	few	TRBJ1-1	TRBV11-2	CASSLGSIEEATEAFF	TGTGCCAGCAGCTTAGGCTCCATAGAGGAGGCCACTGAAGCTTTCTTT
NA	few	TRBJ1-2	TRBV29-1	CSVEENYGYTF	TGCAGCGTTGAGGAGAACTATGGCTACACCTTC
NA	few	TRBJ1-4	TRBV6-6	CASRGEGATNEKLFF	TGTGCCAGCAGGGGGGAGGGTGCAACTAATGAAAAACTGTTTTTT
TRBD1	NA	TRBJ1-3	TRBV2	CASRKTGGNTIYF	TGTGCCAGCAGGAAGACAGGGGGAAACACCATATATTTT
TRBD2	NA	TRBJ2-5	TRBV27	CASSRIAGVEETQYF	TGTGCCAGCAGTCGAATAGCGGGGGTTGAAGAGACCCAGTACTTC
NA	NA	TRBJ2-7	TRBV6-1	CASSEPGTPLYEQYF	TGTGCCAGCAGTGAACCAGGGACACCTCTCTACGAGCAGTACTTC
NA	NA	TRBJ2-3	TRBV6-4	CASSDQGSSGTDTQYF	TGTGCCAGCAGTGACCAGGGGAGTTCAGGCACAGATACGCAGTATTTT
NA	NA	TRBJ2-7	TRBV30	CAWSETGLLHEQYF	TGTGCCTGGAGTGAGACAGGCTTACTCCACGAGCAGTACTTC
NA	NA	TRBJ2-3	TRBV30	CAWSPSDTQYF	TGTGCCTGGAGTCCCTCGGATACGCAGTATTTT
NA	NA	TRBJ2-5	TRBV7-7	CASSPNTGIQETQYF	TGTGCCAGCAGCCCCAACACAGGAATACAAGAGACCCAGTACTTC
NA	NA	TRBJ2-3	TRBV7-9	CASSLAGGSSTDTQYF	TGTGCCAGCAGCTTAGCGGGGGGTTCTAGCACAGATACGCAGTATTTT
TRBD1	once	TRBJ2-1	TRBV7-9	CASSSAQGEHEQFF	TGTGCCAGCAGCTCCGCCCAGGGGGAGCATGAGCAGTTCTTC
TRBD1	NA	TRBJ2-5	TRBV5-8	CASSSSTGFGETQYF	TGTGCCAGCAGCTCCTCGACAGGGTTCGGAGAGACCCAGTACTTC
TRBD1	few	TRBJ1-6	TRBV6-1	CASRDRVANSPLHF	TGTGCCAGCAGGGACAGGGTGGCGAATTCACCCCTCCACTTT
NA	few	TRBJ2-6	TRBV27	CASSVTATGANVLTF	TGTGCCAGCAGTGTGACAGCTACTGGGGCCAACGTCCTGACTTTC
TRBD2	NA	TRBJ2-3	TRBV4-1	CASSQGAGGTDTQYF	TGCGCCAGCAGCCAAGGCGCGGGAGGCACAGATACGCAGTATTTT
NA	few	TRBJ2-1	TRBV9	CASSVTAGASYNEQFF	TGTGCCAGCAGCGTAACGGCGGGGGCCTCCTACAATGAGCAGTTCTTC
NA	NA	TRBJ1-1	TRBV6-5	CASSYVQGRTEAFF	TGTGCCAGCAGTTACGTTCAGGGGAGAACTGAAGCTTTCTTT
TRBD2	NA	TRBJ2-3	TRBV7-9	CASSLLGGRAQTDTQYF	TGTGCCAGCAGCCTCCTTGGCGGGAGGGCCCAAACAGATACGCAGTATTTT
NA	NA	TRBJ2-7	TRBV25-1	CASSTETRLGEQYF	TGTGCCAGCAGTACAGAGACTAGGCTCGGCGAGCAGTACTTC
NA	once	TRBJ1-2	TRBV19	CASSRGTLNYGYTF	TGTGCCAGTAGCCGCGGGACCCTAAACTATGGCTACACCTTC
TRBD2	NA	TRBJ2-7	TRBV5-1	CASSREAAGGLYEQYF	TGCGCCAGCAGCCGCGAGGCAGCGGGAGGTCTCTACGAGCAGTACTTC
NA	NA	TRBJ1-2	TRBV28	CASSSGSIGYTF	TGTGCCAGCAGCTCCGGGTCGATAGGCTACACCTTC
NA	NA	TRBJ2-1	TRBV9	CASTLGGNHYNEQFF	TGTGCCAGCACCCTAGGCGGGAACCACTACAATGAGCAGTTCTTC
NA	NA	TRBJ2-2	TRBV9	CASSVVEHGELFF	TGTGCCAGCAGCGTAGTGGAGCACGGGGAGCTGTTTTTT
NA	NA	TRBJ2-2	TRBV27	CASSSPSRARNTGELFF	TGTGCCAGCAGTTCCCCTTCGCGGGCAAGGAACACCGGGGAGCTGTTTTTT
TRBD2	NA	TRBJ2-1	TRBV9	CASSARGQETSGGYNEQFF	TGTGCCAGCAGCGCGAGGGGACAGGAGACTAGCGGGGGCTACAATGAGCAGTTCTTC
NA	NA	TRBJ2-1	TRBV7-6	CASSPGYDNEQFF	TGTGCCAGCAGCCCAGGATACGACAATGAGCAGTTCTTC
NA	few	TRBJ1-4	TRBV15	CATSREPNWGGVTATNEKLFF	TGTGCCACCAGCAGAGAACCGAACTGGGGAGGCGTGACCGCAACTAATGAAAAACTGTTTTTT
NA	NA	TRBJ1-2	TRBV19	CASSPTGSPDGYTF	TGTGCCAGTAGTCCGACCGGGAGTCCTGACGGCTACACCTTC
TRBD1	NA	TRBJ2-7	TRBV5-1	CASSLVDRGEQYF	TGCGCCAGCAGCTTGGTAGACAGGGGCGAGCAGTACTTC
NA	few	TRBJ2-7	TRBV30	CAWTGDYEQYF	TGTGCCTGGACAGGGGACTACGAGCAGTACTTC
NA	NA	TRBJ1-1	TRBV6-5	CASSRGPRAFF	TGTGCCAGCAGTCGCGGCCCTCGGGCTTTCTTT
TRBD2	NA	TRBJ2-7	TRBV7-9	CSSSLAPSGGYEQYF	TGTTCCAGCAGCTTAGCACCGAGCGGGGGCTACGAGCAGTACTTC
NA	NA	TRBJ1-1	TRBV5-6	CATGWQGGRNTEAFF	TGTGCCACCGGGTGGCAGGGTGGACGGAACACTGAAGCTTTCTTT
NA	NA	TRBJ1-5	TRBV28	CASSSTTGIGGQPQHF	TGTGCCAGCAGCTCCACTACAGGGATAGGGGGTCAGCCCCAGCATTTT
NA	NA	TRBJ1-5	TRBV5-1	CASSLSGNSNQPQHF	TGCGCCAGCAGCTTGAGCGGGAATAGCAATCAGCCCCAGCATTTT
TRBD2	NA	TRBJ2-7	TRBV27	CASSRGLADFEQYF	TGTGCCAGCAGTCGGGGACTAGCGGACTTCGAGCAGTACTTC
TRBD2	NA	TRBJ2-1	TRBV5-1	CASSLRLATSSYNEQFF	TGCGCCAGCAGCCTTAGACTAGCCACGAGCTCCTACAATGAGCAGTTCTTC
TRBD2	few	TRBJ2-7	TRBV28	CASRYAGTSVTYEQYF	TGTGCCAGCAGATACGCTGGGACTAGCGTTACCTACGAGCAGTACTTC
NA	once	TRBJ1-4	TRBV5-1	CASSPSVRDEKLFF	TGCGCCAGCAGCCCCTCGGTGAGGGATGAAAAACTGTTTTTT
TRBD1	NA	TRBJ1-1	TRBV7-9	CASSLGAGTGDGSTEAFF	TGTGCCAGCAGCTTGGGGGCAGGGACAGGGGACGGGAGCACTGAAGCTTTCTTT
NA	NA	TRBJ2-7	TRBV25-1	CASSESGRGYEQYF	TGTGCCAGCAGTGAATCCGGCAGGGGCTACGAGCAGTACTTC
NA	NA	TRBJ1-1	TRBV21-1	CASSKALGLKNTEAFF	TGTGCCAGCAGCAAAGCCCTGGGACTGAAGAACACTGAAGCTTTCTTT
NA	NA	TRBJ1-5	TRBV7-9	CASSLSAERNQPQHF	TGTGCCAGCAGCTTATCAGCCGAGCGTAATCAGCCCCAGCATTTT
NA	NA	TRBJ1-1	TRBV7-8	CASSKGGRNTEAFF	TGTGCCAGCAGCAAAGGGGGACGGAACACTGAAGCTTTCTTT
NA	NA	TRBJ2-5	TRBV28	CASSPSFQGQETQYF	TGTGCCAGCAGTCCCTCCTTTCAGGGACAAGAGACCCAGTACTTC
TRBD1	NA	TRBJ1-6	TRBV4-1	CASSPPAGGSNSPLHF	TGCGCCAGCAGCCCCCCGGCAGGGGGGTCAAACTCACCCCTCCACTTT
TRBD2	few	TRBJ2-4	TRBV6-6	CASRGLAGGKNIQYF	TGTGCCAGCAGGGGACTAGCGGGGGGCAAAAACATTCAGTACTTC
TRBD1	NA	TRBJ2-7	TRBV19	CASRRTGFTYEQYF	TGTGCCAGCAGACGGACAGGGTTTACCTACGAGCAGTACTTC
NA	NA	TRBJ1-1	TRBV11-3	CASSSDRRTEAFF	TGTGCCAGCAGCTCTGACAGGAGAACTGAAGCTTTCTTT
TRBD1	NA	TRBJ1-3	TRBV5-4	CASSFDRGGRAGNTIYF	TGTGCCAGCAGCTTCGACAGGGGAGGTAGGGCTGGAAACACCATATATTTT
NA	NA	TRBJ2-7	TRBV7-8	CASSLERAGSYEQYF	TGTGCCAGCAGCTTAGAAAGAGCCGGGTCCTACGAGCAGTACTTC